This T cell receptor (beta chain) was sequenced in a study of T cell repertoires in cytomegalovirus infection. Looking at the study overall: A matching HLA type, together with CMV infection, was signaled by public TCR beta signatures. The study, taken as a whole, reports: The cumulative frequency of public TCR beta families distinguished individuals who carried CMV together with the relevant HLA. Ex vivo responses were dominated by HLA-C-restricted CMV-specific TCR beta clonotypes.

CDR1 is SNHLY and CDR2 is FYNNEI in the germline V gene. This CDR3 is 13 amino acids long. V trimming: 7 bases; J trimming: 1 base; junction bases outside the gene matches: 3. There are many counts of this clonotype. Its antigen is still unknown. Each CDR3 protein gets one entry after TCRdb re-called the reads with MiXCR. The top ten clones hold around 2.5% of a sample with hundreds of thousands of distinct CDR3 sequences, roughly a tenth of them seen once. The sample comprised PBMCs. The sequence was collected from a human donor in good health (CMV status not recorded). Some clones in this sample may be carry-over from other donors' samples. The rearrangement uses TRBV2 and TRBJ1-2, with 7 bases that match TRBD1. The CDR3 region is CASTRGNNYGYTF. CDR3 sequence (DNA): TGTGCCAGCACCAGGGGGAATAACTATGGCTACACCTTC. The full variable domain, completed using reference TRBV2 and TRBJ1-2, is EPEVTQTPSHQVTQMGQEVILRCVPISNHLYFYWYRQILGQKVEFLVSFYNNEISEKSEIFDDQFSVERPDGSNFTLKIRSTKLEDSAMYFCASTRGNNYGYTFGSGTRLTVV.